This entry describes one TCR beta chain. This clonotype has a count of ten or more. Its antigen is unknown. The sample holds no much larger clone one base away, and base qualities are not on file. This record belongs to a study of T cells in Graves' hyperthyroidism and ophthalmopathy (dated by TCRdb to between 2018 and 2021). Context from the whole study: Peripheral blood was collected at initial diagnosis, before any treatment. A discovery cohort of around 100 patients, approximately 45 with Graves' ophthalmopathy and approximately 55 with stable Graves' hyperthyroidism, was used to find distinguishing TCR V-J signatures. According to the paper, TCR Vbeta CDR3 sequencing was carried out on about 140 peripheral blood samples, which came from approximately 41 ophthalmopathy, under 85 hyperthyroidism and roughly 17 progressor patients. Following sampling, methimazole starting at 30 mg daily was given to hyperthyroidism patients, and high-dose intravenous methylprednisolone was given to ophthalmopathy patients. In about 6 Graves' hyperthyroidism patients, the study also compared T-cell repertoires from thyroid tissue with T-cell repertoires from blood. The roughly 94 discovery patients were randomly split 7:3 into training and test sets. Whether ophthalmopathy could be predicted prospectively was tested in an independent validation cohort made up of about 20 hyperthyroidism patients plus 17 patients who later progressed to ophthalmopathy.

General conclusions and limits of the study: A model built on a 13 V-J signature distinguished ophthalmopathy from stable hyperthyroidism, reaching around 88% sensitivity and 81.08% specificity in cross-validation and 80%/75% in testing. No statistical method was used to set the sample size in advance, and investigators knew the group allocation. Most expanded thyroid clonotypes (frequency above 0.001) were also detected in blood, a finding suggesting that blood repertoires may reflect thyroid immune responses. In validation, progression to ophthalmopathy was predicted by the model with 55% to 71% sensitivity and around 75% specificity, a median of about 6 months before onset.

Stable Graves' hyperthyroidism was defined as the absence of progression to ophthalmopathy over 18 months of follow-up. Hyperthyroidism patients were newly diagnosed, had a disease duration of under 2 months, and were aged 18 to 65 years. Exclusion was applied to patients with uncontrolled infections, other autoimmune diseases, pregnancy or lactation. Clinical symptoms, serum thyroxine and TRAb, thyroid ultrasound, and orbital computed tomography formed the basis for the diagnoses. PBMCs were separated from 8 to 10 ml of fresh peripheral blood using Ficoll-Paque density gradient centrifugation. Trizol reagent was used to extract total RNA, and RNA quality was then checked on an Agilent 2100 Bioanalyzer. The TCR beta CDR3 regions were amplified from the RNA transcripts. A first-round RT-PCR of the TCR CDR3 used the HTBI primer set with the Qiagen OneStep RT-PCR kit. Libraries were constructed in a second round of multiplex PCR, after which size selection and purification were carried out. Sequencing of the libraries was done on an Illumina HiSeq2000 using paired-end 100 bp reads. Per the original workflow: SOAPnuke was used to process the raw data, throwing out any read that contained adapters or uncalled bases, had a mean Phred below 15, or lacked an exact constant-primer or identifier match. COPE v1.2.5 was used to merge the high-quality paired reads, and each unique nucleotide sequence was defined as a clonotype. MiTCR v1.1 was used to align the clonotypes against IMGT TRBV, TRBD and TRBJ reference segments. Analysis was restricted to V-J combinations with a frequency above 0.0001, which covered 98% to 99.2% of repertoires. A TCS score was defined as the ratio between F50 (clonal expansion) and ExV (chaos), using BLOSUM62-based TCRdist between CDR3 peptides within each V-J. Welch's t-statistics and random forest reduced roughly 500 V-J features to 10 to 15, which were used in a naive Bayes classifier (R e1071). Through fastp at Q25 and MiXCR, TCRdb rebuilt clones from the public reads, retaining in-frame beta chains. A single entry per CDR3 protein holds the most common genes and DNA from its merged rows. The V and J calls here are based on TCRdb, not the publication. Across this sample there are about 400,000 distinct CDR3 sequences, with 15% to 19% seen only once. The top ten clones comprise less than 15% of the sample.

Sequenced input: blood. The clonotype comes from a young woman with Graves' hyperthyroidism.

CDR3 loop: CASSFSGTRVEDTQYF. The sequenced DNA: TGTGCCAGCAGCTTTTCTGGGACGAGGGTGGAGGATACGCAGTATTTT. Recombination linked TRBV11-2 to TRBJ2-3; the D call is possibly TRBD1 or TRBD2, each sharing 5 bases. Trimming removed 3 bases from V and 6 bases from J, leaving 19 bases between the germline ends. The CDR3 has 16 amino acids, counting the end cysteine and phenylalanine. Left in the record is the CDR3 DNA by itself, 48 bases read in frame from the first base. The germline V gene specifies SGHAT as CDR1 and FQNNGV as CDR2.